The clone carrying this T cell receptor (beta chain) was detected only once. The record originates from a study of control samples from healthy donors and cancer patients. Some clones are missing from TCRdb's copy, which holds only in-frame ones; the method was immunoSEQ multiplex PCR. The table lists some 130,000 clones, about nine tenths of them singletons. Looked up from germline, CDR1 is SGHAT and CDR2 is FQNNGV. The CDR3 length is 11 residues. V was pared by 4 bases and J by 8 bases, with 6 bases between. Sample: blood. This receptor was identified in a man younger than 30 in good health. The chain has TRBV11-2 and TRBJ2-1; the D is unclear. Here the CDR3 reads CASSWADEQFF. DNA of the CDR3: TGTGCCAGCAGCTGGGCGGATGAGCAGTTCTTC.